This T cell receptor beta chain comes out of a study of blood T cell repertoires in COVID-19. Whole-study context: T cells, B-cell-depleted T cells, or PBMCs provided the cDNA or gDNA that served as material.

The age range of participants was about 18 to 95 years, with residence in some 25 US areas. Participants reported their clinical history, and cohort assignment relied on those reports. Method: immunoSEQ multiplex PCR; TCRdb's copy keeps in-frame clones and lacks some. The profile shows around 200,000 clones, 86% of them singletons. Trimming shortened V by 8 bases and J by 7 bases, and 14 bases separated the two germline ends. Per the germline V gene, CDR1 is MNHEY and CDR2 is SMNVEV (reference sequence). The CDR3 is 12 amino acids. The origin of this receptor is a woman aged 25 to 39 who had been exposed to COVID-19. The rearrangement links TRBV27 to TRBJ1-1; no clear D. Sequencing was carried out using PBMCs or T cells enriched from blood (not recorded which). The CDR3 DNA is TGTGCCAGCGGCCACCATCTGCTTGAAGCTTTCTTT. As protein: CASGHHLLEAFF.